One and the same sample provided the 8 T cell receptor beta chains below, sequenced in a study of CD8 T cells in Susac syndrome. When the RNA was reverse transcribed, random hexamers were used with an input of about 0.5 to 1 ug. From the immunoSEQ multiplex PCR reads, TCRdb called clonotypes with MiXCR, one entry per CDR3 protein. This table holds around 280,000 distinct CDR3 sequences, about 91% found once. Sequencing used CD4+ T cells from PBMCs. The receptors were sampled from a human donor with multiple sclerosis.

The V gene is TRBV4-2, the J gene TRBJ2-3; tentatively, D is TRBD1 (6 bases). The CDR3 totals 14 residues. V was cut by 3 bases and J by 2 bases, with 9 bases left in between. CDR1 LGHNA and CDR2 YNFKEQ come from the germline V gene. This CDR3 reads CASSHGTTTDTQYF. CDR3 DNA: TGTGCCAGCAGCCACGGGACAACCACAGATACGCAGTATTTT.

The chain recombines TRBV7-3 with TRBJ2-2, with a weak D call TRBD2 (6 bases). Germline V CDR1 and CDR2: SGHTA, FQGTGA. The V end was cut by 4 bases, the J end by 2 bases, with 11 bases between. This CDR3 spans 15 amino acids. The CDR3: CASSSGRGNTGELFF. CDR3 sequence (DNA): TGTGCCAGCAGCTCAGGGCGGGGTAACACCGGGGAGCTGTTTTTT.

The rearrangement links TRBV2 to TRBJ1-2; D gene unclear. Looked up from germline, CDR1 is SNHLY and CDR2 is FYNNEI. V was shortened by 7 bases and J by 7 bases, with 16 bases between the two germline ends. There are 13 residues in the CDR3. The CDR3 bases are TGTGCCAGCACCAGAAGCGGCCCCTTTGGCTACACCTTC. Translation gives CASTRSGPFGYTF.

This chain uses TRBV12-3 or TRBV12-4 with TRBJ1-3, with 10 bases that match TRBD1. The CDR3 is 15 residues long. J lost 3 bases, V lost 5 bases, and 4 bases had no gene match. In DNA form, the CDR3 reads TGTGCCAGCAGTCCACGGGACAGGGGTGGAAACACCATATATTTT. Amino acids: CASSPRDRGGNTIYF.

V is TRBV5-1 and J is TRBJ2-5; 9 nucleotides line up with TRBD1. J gave up 7 bases and V 4 bases, and 5 bases lay outside the gene matches. Germline CDR1 and CDR2: SGHRS and YFSETQ. This CDR3 has 13 residues. The CDR3 DNA reads TGCGCCAGCAGCGGGGGACAGGGCAGGACCCAGTACTTC. It specifies CASSGGQGRTQYF.

This sequence joins TRBV9 and TRBJ2-7; D call uncertain. Trimming left V 0 bases short and J 2 bases short, with 9 bases between. This CDR3 has 14 residues. The germline V gene encodes CDR1 SGDLS and CDR2 YYNGEE. This chain's CDR3 is CASSVDALAYEQYF. The CDR3 DNA is TGTGCCAGCAGCGTAGATGCCTTAGCCTACGAGCAGTACTTC. Using reference TRBV9 and TRBJ2-7 for the parts outside the CDR3, the full variable domain is DSGVTQTPKHLITATGQRVTLRCSPRSGDLSVYWYQQSLDQGLQFLIQYYNGEERAKGNILERFSAQQFPDLHSELNLSSLELGDSALYFCASSVDALAYEQYFGPGTRLTVT.

The J gene is TRBJ2-3, the V gene TRBV10-3; 9 positions match TRBD2. The germline V gene has CDR1 ENHRY and CDR2 SYGVKD. J lost 2 bases, V lost 4 bases, and 1 base had no gene match. CDR3 length: 14 amino acids. The CDR3 coding sequence is TGTGCCATCAGTGGGACTAGCGACACAGATACGCAGTATTTT. Encoded protein: CAISGTSDTDTQYF.

J is TRBJ1-3 and V is TRBV7-9; possibly TRBD1 for D (6 bases). The V and J ends lost 6 bases and 1 base respectively, with 13 bases between them. Germline loops: CDR1 SEHNR, CDR2 FQNEAQ (reference sequence). The CDR3 extends over 15 amino acids. In DNA form, the CDR3 reads TGTGCCAGCAGATCCGGACAGAGGTCTGGAAACACCATATATTTT. Translated: CASRSGQRSGNTIYF.